The sequence of this T cell receptor (beta chain) was determined in a study of resident and recirculating memory T cells in vitiligo. Method: immunoSEQ multiplex PCR; TCRdb's copy keeps in-frame clones and lacks some. The table records 55,000 to 75,000 clones, about nine tenths of them present only once. Sequencing used blood. This clonotype was sampled from a male donor with vitiligo.

The CDR3 bases are TGTGCCAGCAGTTACTCCCCGGGGGACACTGAAGCTTTCTTT. This gives the protein CASSYSPGDTEAFF. This chain joins TRBV6-5 and TRBJ1-1, with D possibly being TRBD1 (5 bases). The CDR3 sequence is 14 residues long. Trimming cost V 0 bases and J 3 bases, with 8 bases left between them. Germline V CDR1 and CDR2: MNHEY, SVGAGI.